A selection of T cell receptor beta chains follows, all from one sample in a study of cytomegalovirus exposure and HLA in healthy donors. TCRdb keeps only in-frame clones here, not all; method: immunoSEQ multiplex PCR. The data show tens of thousands of clones, approximately 96% seen once. Sequencing was carried out using PBMCs. The origin of the receptors is a man aged 18 to 30 in good health and CMV-seronegative. Each CDR3 is given with its conserved first and last residue.

J,V,CDR3
TRBJ1-1,TRBV28,CASSPTGTRDTEAFF
TRBJ2-7,TRBV6-1,CANKKTGASYEQYF
TRBJ2-2,TRBV21-1,CASCSGRDAGELFF
TRBJ2-1,TRBV9,CASSVVGLAGAEQFF
TRBJ1-4,TRBV14,CASSQWTGAPNEKLFF
TRBJ2-2,TRBV10-1,CASSESNAGASGELFF
TRBJ1-4,TRBV15,CATSTGSGGPNEKLFF
TRBJ2-7,TRBV5-6,CASRIRRTGKIYEQYF
TRBJ2-7,TRBV11-2,CASSLVARGEQYF
TRBJ2-5,TRBV11-2,CASSLRGETQYF
TRBJ1-1,TRBV11-2,CASSQWDSTEAFF
TRBJ2-1,TRBV6-1,CASSGQGLAVFYEQFF
TRBJ2-6,TRBV11-3,CASSSPRTSGRVGANVLTF